The 6 T cell receptor beta chains in this list originate from one sample, sequenced in a study of identical twins. TCRdb called the 5' RACE reads again in MiXCR, with one record for every CDR3 protein. The sample has 400,000 to 500,000 distinct CDR3 sequences; approximately 17% are singletons. Material for sequencing was naive T cells sorted from blood. Every receptor here comes from a man aged 45 to 65 in good health.

The rearrangement links TRBV28 to TRBJ2-1; unclear D gene. Trimming shortened V by 2 bases and J by 5 bases, and 7 bases separated the two germline ends. CDR3 length: 13 residues. Per the germline V gene, CDR1 is MDHEN and CDR2 is SYDVKM. In DNA form, the CDR3 reads TGTGCCAGCAGTTTACTGCATAACAATGAGCAGTTCTTC. Translating it yields CASSLLHNNEQFF. The full variable domain, in which reference TRBV28 and TRBJ2-1 provide the parts outside the CDR3, is DVKVTQSSRYLVKRTGEKVFLECVQDMDHENMFWYRQDPGLGLRLIYFSYDVKMKEKGDIPEGYSVSREKKERFSLILESASTNQTSMYLCASSLLHNNEQFFGPGTRLTVL.

In regard to this clonotype: A much larger clone differs from this one at a single base, so this may be a read error. The J gene is TRBJ1-1, the V gene TRBV20-1; D is undetermined. Germline V gene sequence: CDR1 DFQATT, CDR2 SNEGSKA (reference sequence). The CDR3 sequence is 13 residues long. In DNA form, the CDR3 reads TGCAGTGCTAGTGAGGGCGTTGTCACTGAAGCTTTATTT. Its translation: CSASEGVVTEALF.

This clonotype was seen a few times. V gene TRBV12-3 or TRBV12-4 combines with J gene TRBJ1-3; D remains unclear. The CDR3 extends over 14 amino acids. Trimming removed 8 bases from V and 0 bases from J, with 11 bases in between. CDR3 in DNA: TGTGCCAGCGGTGACCTAAGCTCTGGAAACACCATATATTTT. Translating it yields CASGDLSSGNTIYF.

This clonotype was found many times. The chain is built from TRBV25-1 and TRBJ2-1, with 11 bases fitting TRBD2. Germline CDR1 reads MGHDK; CDR2 reads SYGVNS. V shed 2 bases, J shed 6 bases, and the junction held 6 bases outside the gene matches. This CDR3 region has 16 residues. The CDR3 protein is CASSEMEGTSGNEQFF. Here the CDR3 DNA reads TGTGCCAGCAGTGAAATGGAGGGGACTAGCGGCAATGAGCAGTTCTTC.

V and J are TRBV11-2 and TRBJ2-2; TRBD2 is a possible D gene (6 bases). Trimming removed 3 bases from V and 1 base from J, with 12 bases in between. Germline CDR1 is SGHAT and CDR2 is FQNNGV. This CDR3 has 16 residues. As DNA, the CDR3 is TGTGCCAGCAGCTTCCCCGTGGGGGGGAACACCGGGGAGCTGTTTTTT. Its translation is CASSFPVGGNTGELFF.

This clonotype was seen only a few times. The chain is built from TRBV29-1 and TRBJ2-2; 12 nucleotides line up with TRBD2. Germline V gives CDR1 SQVTM, CDR2 ANQGSEA. Germline trimming cut 5 bases from V and 3 bases from J; bases unmatched to any gene: 4. The CDR3 runs 15 residues. CDR3 sequence: CSVTSGRTHTGELFF. For the CDR3, the DNA is TGCAGCGTTACTAGCGGGAGGACCCACACCGGGGAGCTGTTTTTT.